Listed here are 29 T cell receptor beta chains from one sample, sequenced in a study of identical twins. A single record per CDR3 protein comes from TCRdb applying MiXCR to the 5' RACE reads. The repertoire consists of around 480,000 distinct CDR3 sequences, with around 14% occurring once and the leading ten covering roughly 0.56%. The same specimen was also included in a second study, on yellow fever vaccine responses in identical twins.

Source material: CD4+ T cells sorted from blood. Source of these receptors: a woman between 18 and 30 years old in good health.

This clonotype was seen only a few times. The chain couples TRBV20-1 to TRBJ2-4; the D gene is possibly TRBD2 (5 bases). CDR3 size: 14 residues. V was shortened by 0 bases and J by 2 bases, with 8 bases between the two germline ends. Germline CDR1 DFQATT, CDR2 SNEGSKA (reference sequence). For the CDR3, the DNA is TGCAGTGCTAGAGATTCGGGGTCCAAAAACATTCAGTACTTC. As protein: CSARDSGSKNIQYF.

A few counts support this clonotype. The chain carries TRBV20-1 and TRBJ2-3, with 8 bases identical to TRBD2. V shed 6 bases, J shed 0 bases, and the junction held 8 bases outside the gene matches. CDR1 DFQATT and CDR2 SNEGSKA come from the germline V gene (reference sequence). The CDR3 has 15 amino acids. Here the CDR3 DNA reads TGCAGTGCAATAGACGGGGGGGCGAGCACAGATACGCAGTATTTT. Its protein product is CSAIDGGASTDTQYF.

This clonotype turned up a few times. This chain links TRBV4-3 with TRBJ1-1; perhaps TRBD1 as D (5 bases). This CDR3 has 15 amino acids. Germline V gene lookup returns CDR1 LGHNA and CDR2 YSLEER. V lost 0 bases and J lost 4, with 12 bases in between. The CDR3 DNA reads TGCGCCAGCAGCCAAGATGCTTATCAGGGCACTGAAGCTTTCTTT. Protein product: CASSQDAYQGTEAFF.

This clonotype turned up a few times. This chain uses TRBV5-4 with TRBJ2-3, with TRBD2 matching over 9 bases. Per the germline V gene, CDR1 is SGHNT and CDR2 is YYREEE (reference sequence). This CDR3 contains 16 residues. Unmatched junction bases numbered 4, after V lost 0 bases and J lost 2 bases. The CDR3 DNA reads TGTGCCAGCAGCTTGGGACTAGCGGTAGCCACAGATACGCAGTATTTT. It specifies CASSLGLAVATDTQYF.

The V call is TRBV20-1, the J call TRBJ2-7; D remains unclear. The V gene's germline CDR1 is DFQATT and CDR2 SNEGSKA (reference sequence). V lost 3 bases and J lost 3, with 21 bases in between. The CDR3 is made up of 16 amino acids. CDR3 coding DNA: TGCAGTGCTAGTTCCGCCGCACAGCTCTTATACTACGAGCAGTACTTC. Protein sequence: CSASSAAQLLYYEQYF.

The chain recombines TRBV14 with TRBJ2-7; D might be TRBD2 (5 bases). With 3 bases removed from V and 5 bases from J, the gap between germline ends came to 14 bases. Germline V gene data show CDR1 as SGHDN and CDR2 as FVKESK. CDR3 length equals 14 residues. CDR3 bases: TGTGCCAGCAGCCACTCCGGGGTCTCAAACGAGCAGTACTTC. Translated: CASSHSGVSNEQYF.

The chain employs TRBV28 and TRBJ2-6; D call uncertain. The V gene's germline CDR1 is MDHEN and CDR2 SYDVKM. V gave up 3 bases and J gave up 3 bases, with 12 bases separating them. The CDR3 totals 16 residues. The CDR3 sequence is CASSFQKAGGANVLTF. The CDR3 bases are TGTGCCAGCAGTTTCCAGAAGGCTGGTGGGGCCAACGTCCTGACTTTC.

The count of this clonotype is one. The V gene is TRBV20-1, the J gene TRBJ2-7; no firm D call. Germline CDR1 and CDR2: DFQATT and SNEGSKA (reference sequence). Trimming took off 2 bases at V and 4 bases at J, with 9 bases between the two ends. This CDR3 has 12 residues. The CDR3 DNA follows: TGCAGTGCTAGAAGTAGCCCTTACGAGCAGTACTTC. Protein sequence: CSARSSPYEQYF.

This clonotype occurred many times. The chain has TRBV7-8 and TRBJ2-5; 10 bases align to TRBD1. V trimming: 5 bases; J trimming: 5 bases; junction bases outside the gene matches: 8. Per the germline V gene, CDR1 is SGHVS and CDR2 is FQNEAQ. The CDR3 sequence is 15 residues long. CDR3 protein: CASSLRQGAGETQYF. In DNA form, the CDR3 reads TGTGCCAGCAGCCTAAGACAGGGGGCGGGTGAGACCCAGTACTTC.

This clonotype was seen a few times. The chain employs TRBV6-2 or TRBV6-3 and TRBJ2-1, with D unresolved. The CDR3 totals 12 residues. Germline CDR1 MNHEY, CDR2 SVGEGT. V was cut by 1 base and J by 6 bases, with 4 bases left in between. CDR3 sequence reads: CASSYWANEQFF. The CDR3 region has the DNA TGTGCCAGCAGTTACTGGGCCAATGAGCAGTTCTTC.

This clonotype turned up a few times. J is TRBJ2-7 and V is TRBV6-6, with D perhaps TRBD2 (6 bases). This CDR3 contains 12 residues. Trimming stripped 6 bases from V and 5 bases from J, with 11 bases between. In germline, CDR1 is MNHNY, CDR2 SVGAGI (reference sequence). The CDR3 reads CASRAEGHEQYF. In DNA form, the CDR3 reads TGTGCCAGCAGGGCGGAGGGACACGAGCAGTACTTC.

In its sample, this clonotype was seen a few times. CDR3 region: CASSFGASDTQYF. The CDR3 region has the DNA TGTGCCAGCAGCTTTGGGGCAAGCGATACGCAGTATTTT. The V gene is TRBV28, the J gene TRBJ2-3; tentative D call: TRBD1 (5 bases). V dropped 6 bases and J dropped 6 bases, with 13 bases sitting between them. Germline V lookup: CDR1 MDHEN, CDR2 SYDVKM. The CDR3 spans 13 residues.

The V and J genes are TRBV9 and TRBJ2-3, with D possibly called TRBD1 or TRBD2 (7 bases each). V was trimmed by 6 bases and J by 6 bases, leaving 17 bases between them. The CDR3 length is 14 residues. Germline assignment: CDR1 SGDLS and CDR2 YYNGEE. The DNA for the CDR3 is TGTGCCAGCAAGCCAGGGGGGGCCTCCGATACGCAGTATTTT. Its protein is CASKPGGASDTQYF.

This chain connects TRBV20-1 to TRBJ2-7; 7 positions match TRBD1. The CDR3 is 12 residues long. CDR1 and CDR2 from the germline V gene are DFQATT and SNEGSKA (reference sequence). Germline trimming cut 3 bases from V and 2 bases from J; bases unmatched to any gene: 1. The CDR3 region has the DNA TGCAGTGCTAGTGGACAGGCCTACGAGCAGTACTTC. Encoded protein: CSASGQAYEQYF.

This clonotype was recorded a few times. The chain links TRBV7-2 to TRBJ2-2, with unresolved D. This CDR3 is 15 amino acids long. V gave up 3 bases and J gave up 8 bases, with 16 bases separating them. Germline lookup yields CDR1 SGHTA and CDR2 FQGNSA. The CDR3 region has the DNA TGTGCCAGCAGCTTTTTCAGGAACCCTAGGGGGGAGCTGTTTTTT. It is translated as CASSFFRNPRGELFF.

This clonotype has only a few counts. Written as DNA, the CDR3 is TGCAGTGCAATGGACGGCTCGGGGGGTGGCTACACCTTC. Translated, it gives CSAMDGSGGGYTF. V usage is TRBV20-1 and J usage is TRBJ1-2; D is perhaps TRBD1 (5 bases). CDR1 is DFQATT, CDR2 SNEGSKA, per germline (reference sequence). Trimming left V 6 bases short and J 7 bases short, with 18 bases between. The CDR3 extends over 13 amino acids.

V gene TRBV12-3 or TRBV12-4 combines with J gene TRBJ2-3; D perhaps matches TRBD2 (7 bases). The CDR3 is made up of 13 amino acids. CDR3: CVITRGAADTQYF. CDR3 bases: TGTGTCATCACTCGGGGGGCCGCAGATACGCAGTATTTT.

This clonotype was recorded at least ten times. The genes are TRBV12-3 or TRBV12-4 and TRBJ2-7; D is unresolved. CDR3 length: 12 amino acids. The germline V and J ends were trimmed by 5 bases and 2 bases, with 7 bases remaining between them. The CDR3 loop reads CASSETPYEQYF. CDR3 DNA: TGTGCCAGCAGTGAAACCCCCTACGAGCAGTACTTC.

This clonotype was found a few times. This chain links TRBV6-5 with TRBJ2-5, with 8 bases matching TRBD1. CDR3 length: 17 residues. J was trimmed by 4 bases and V by 1 base; bases with no gene match: 11. Germline assignment: CDR1 MNHEY and CDR2 SVGAGI. In DNA, the CDR3 is TGTGCCAGCAGTTACTGGCAGGGGGCGGTTTTGGGAGAGACCCAGTACTTC. Translated, it gives CASSYWQGAVLGETQYF.

A few counts support this clonotype. The genes are TRBV28 and TRBJ2-2; a weak D match, TRBD1 (6 bases). The germline CDR1 and CDR2 sequences are MDHEN and SYDVKM. Trimming stripped 5 bases from V and 7 bases from J, with 11 bases between. The CDR3 runs to 13 residues. The CDR3 coding sequence is TGTGCCAGCAGTCTACCAGGGGTCGGGGAGCTGTTTTTT. It encodes CASSLPGVGELFF.

The rearrangement links TRBV20-1 to TRBJ1-4; D remains unclear. There are 13 residues in the CDR3. In germline, CDR1 is DFQATT, CDR2 SNEGSKA (reference sequence). The V end lost 4 bases, the J end lost 0 bases, and 6 bases lay between the germline ends. The CDR3: CSAINATNEKLFF. The CDR3 nucleotides read TGCAGTGCTATAAATGCAACTAATGAAAAACTGTTTTTT.

This clonotype was found a few times. This rearrangement joins TRBV6-6 to TRBJ2-2; D uncertain. This CDR3 comprises 11 residues. The germline gives CDR1 MNHNY, CDR2 SVGAGI (reference sequence). The CDR3 region is CAMGNTGELFF. The CDR3 DNA reads TGTGCAATGGGGAACACCGGGGAGCTGTTTTTT.

This clonotype was seen at least ten times. Here the CDR3 reads CASSPPDNNYGYTF. CDR3 sequence (DNA): TGTGCCAGCAGCCCGCCGGACAACAACTATGGCTACACCTTC. The chain carries TRBV7-2 and TRBJ1-2, with a tentative D call TRBD1 (5 bases). The germline gives CDR1 SGHTA, CDR2 FQGNSA. This CDR3 region has 14 residues. Trimming shortened V by 5 bases and J by 2 bases, and 12 bases separated the two germline ends. The full variable domain, in which reference TRBV7-2 and TRBJ1-2 provide the parts outside the CDR3, is GAGVSQSPSNKVTEKGKDVELRCDPISGHTALYWYRQSLGQGLEFLIYFQGNSAPDKSGLPSDRFSAERTGGSVSTLTIQRTQQEDSAVYLCASSPPDNNYGYTFGSGTRLTVV.

The chain employs TRBV7-2 and TRBJ2-5, with a weak D call TRBD1 (5 bases). The CDR3 loop spans 13 amino acids. From germline, CDR1 is SGHTA and CDR2 FQGNSA. V was cut by 1 base and J by 8 bases, with 11 bases left in between. The CDR3 region has the DNA TGTGCCAGCAGCTTAGAGCCAGGGCACACCCAGTACTTC. Translation: CASSLEPGHTQYF.

There are many counts of this clonotype. The gene calls are TRBV20-1 and TRBJ1-5; D unresolved. The CDR3 extends over 14 amino acids. CDR1 is DFQATT and CDR2 is SNEGSKA in the germline V gene (reference sequence). V gave up 3 bases and J gave up 3 bases, with 12 bases separating them. CDR3 loop: CSASYGSPNQPQHF. The CDR3 DNA is TGCAGTGCTAGTTACGGCAGCCCCAATCAGCCCCAGCATTTT.

This sequence joins TRBV7-2 and TRBJ2-3, with 11 bases fitting TRBD2. The CDR3 is made up of 15 amino acids. After removal of 3 bases from V and 5 bases from J, the junction contained 4 bases not matched to a gene. Germline assignment: CDR1 SGHTA and CDR2 FQGNSA. The CDR3 nucleotides are TGTGCCAGCAGCTTGACTAGCGGGATAAAAGATACGCAGTATTTT. Protein product: CASSLTSGIKDTQYF.

Many counts were recorded for this clonotype. This sequence joins TRBV29-1 and TRBJ2-3; 7 bases are shared with TRBD2. The CDR3 runs to 12 residues. CDR1 and CDR2 (germline): SQVTM, ANQGSEA. V was clipped by 6 bases and J by 3 bases; unmatched bases: 3. CDR3 DNA: TGCAGCGTGCGGGAGTGGACAGATACGCAGTATTTT. Its translation is CSVREWTDTQYF.

This clonotype was counted at least ten times. The J gene is TRBJ2-7, the V gene TRBV29-1; 7 positions agree with TRBD1. Germline CDR1 and CDR2: SQVTM and ANQGSEA. With 5 bases clipped from V and 4 bases from J, the junction kept 2 bases outside the gene matches. The CDR3 runs to 11 residues. In DNA, the CDR3 is TGCAGCGTTAACAGGGGTTACGAGCAGTACTTC. Amino acid sequence: CSVNRGYEQYF.

This clonotype was found a few times. The chain recombines TRBV5-1 with TRBJ2-7; TRBD1 matches 7 bases. The CDR3 length is 14 residues. Germline values: CDR1 SGHRS, CDR2 YFSETQ. Losses at the gene ends were 6 bases for V and 5 bases for J; bases not matched to a gene: 11. In DNA, the CDR3 is TGCGCCAGCACCCTGCTGACAGGGTCCCACGAGCAGTACTTC. Translation: CASTLLTGSHEQYF.